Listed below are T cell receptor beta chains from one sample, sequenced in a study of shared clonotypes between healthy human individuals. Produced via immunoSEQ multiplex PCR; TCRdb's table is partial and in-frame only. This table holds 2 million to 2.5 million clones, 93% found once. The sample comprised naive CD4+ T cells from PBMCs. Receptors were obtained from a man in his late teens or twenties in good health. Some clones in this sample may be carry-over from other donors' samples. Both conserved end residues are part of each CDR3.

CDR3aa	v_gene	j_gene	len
CASSPAVSSGNTIYF	TRBV7-9	TRBJ1-3	15
CASSGQGIGQPQHF	TRBV2	TRBJ1-5	14
CAWGVRVVYNEQFF	TRBV30	TRBJ2-1	14
CASSGEGYEQYF	TRBV2	TRBJ2-7	12
CASSSPYHEQFF	TRBV19	TRBJ2-1	12
CASRSGFNFWDGYTF	TRBV25-1	TRBJ1-2	15
CASSWPQGGTEAFF	TRBV5-4	TRBJ1-1	14
CASRQLAGSQETQYF	TRBV6-5	TRBJ2-5	15
CASSVLGTGLNEQYF	TRBV2	TRBJ2-7	15
CASSRNPGLLYEQYF	TRBV28	TRBJ2-7	15
CASSLASLDNEQFF	TRBV5-1	TRBJ2-1	14
CASSYSMNTEAFF	TRBV6-5	TRBJ1-1	13
CASSPRGSNTGELFF	TRBV7-9	TRBJ2-2	15
CASTSGGARPYNEQFF	TRBV27	TRBJ2-1	16
CSVEPGAPGTEAFF	TRBV29-1	TRBJ1-1	14
CASITGGAGETQYF	TRBV28	TRBJ2-5	14
CASRGRTGELFF	TRBV28	TRBJ2-2	12
CASSLASGGQETQYF	TRBV7-2	TRBJ2-5	15